The TCR beta chain described here comes from a study of OX40 agonist ivuxolimab in advanced cancers. The overall study: Enrolled patients in dose escalation had cancers that were hepatocellular carcinoma, melanoma, renal cell or head and neck cancer. General study results and limits: No determination was made of the antigen specificity of the expanded peripheral T cells.

V was cut by 5 bases and J by 2 bases, with 9 bases left in between. The CDR3 has 13 amino acids. Per germline, CDR1 LNHDA and CDR2 SQIVND (reference sequence). As for this clone: No antigen is known for it.

Data came from immunoSEQ multiplex PCR; TCRdb stores just in-frame clones and leaves some out. The sample includes tens of thousands of clones, approximately 86% seen only once; the top ten take 28%. The TCR originated in an adult with an advanced solid tumor such as melanoma, head and neck, liver or kidney cancer. The chain couples TRBV19 to TRBJ2-5; no clear D. The sample was CD4+ or CD8+ T cells sorted from blood, taken in a trial of the OX40 agonist ivuxolimab. The CDR3 spells CASSPDSQETQYF. The CDR3 region has the DNA TGTGCCAGTAGTCCAGATTCTCAAGAGACCCAGTACTTC.